A single T cell receptor beta chain is shown here with its context. In its sample, this clone was seen once. Its cognate antigen has yet to be identified. One base away there is no much larger clone; base qualities are not given. Spanning cysteine to phenylalanine, the CDR3 consists of 12 amino acids. This entry keeps only the CDR3 DNA: 36 bases, framed from base 1. Trimming costs V 4 bases and J 6 bases, and their ends lie 7 bases apart. CDR1 and CDR2, looked up from the germline V gene, are MGHDK and SYGVNS. This entry is derived from a study of cytomegalovirus exposure and HLA in healthy donors (dated by TCRdb to 2017 to 2019). General notes on the study: A later analysis indicated that the 130 or so validation repertoires were generated on the platform also employed for the approximately 700 repertoires of the first cohort. The study aimed to test whether signatures of past pathogen exposure could be identified by cataloging public T cell receptors. A separate validation cohort of 100 to 150 different subjects was used in addition to the 666-subject first cohort. To predict cytomegalovirus infection status, the study combined high-throughput TCR immunosequencing, statistical association of individual TCRs with disease status, and machine learning.

Study-wide conclusions, independent of this receptor: It was suggested by the authors that the approach could potentially be generalized to other disease states and immunological phenotypes. A few of the identified cytomegalovirus-associated TCR beta chains were confirmed in vitro to be specific for cytomegalovirus antigens. The classifier was reported to diagnose cytomegalovirus status with high specificity and sensitivity in both the original cohort and the validation cohort. While some public TCRs were present in many individuals, most TCR sequences turned up only very rarely across donors. A later analysis lacked HLA typing for the validation cohort, so it scored co-occurrence in that cohort across all 110 or so repertoires. Subsequent analysis determined that TCRs grouped into clusters in the first cohort also showed a tendency toward co-occurrence across the 120 or so validation repertoires, and 85% to 95% of cluster scores exceeded 0. In the study, 164 TCR beta chains were listed as associated with cytomegalovirus.

Receptor amplification or capture employed the immunoSEQ multiplex PCR assay. For the original study's pipeline: To diagnose cytomegalovirus status from the catalog of TCR beta chain sequences, a statistical classification framework was built. TCRdb obtained this table from immuneACCESS and retained in-frame rearrangements with V and J assigned. These tables miss some clones; where compared with another copy, unresolved V genes account for less than half of the shortfall, and the remainder is unexplained. That table is the source of V, J and clone size, and D and trimming were worked out from the DNA. The sample data list 95,000 to 150,000 clones, and around 94% of these were observed just once. The ten most abundant clones make up 1% to 1.5% of the sample. Donors formed part of the validation cohort, which comprised 120 subjects and was distinct from the first cohort of 550 to 850 subjects.

This sequence was found in a woman between 18 and 30 years old in good health and CMV-seronegative. Sequenced material: PBMCs. The chain employs TRBV25-1 and TRBJ2-1; perhaps TRBD1 is the D gene, with 6 bases matching. The sequenced DNA is TGTGCCAGCAGTGCACAGGGCAATGAGCAGTTCTTC. It translates as CASSAQGNEQFF.